A selection of T cell receptor beta chains follows, all from one sample in a study of beta chain features in type 1 diabetes. Assay used: immunoSEQ multiplex PCR; TCRdb lists only in-frame clones, some missing. The sample includes under 850,000 clones, roughly 13% of them seen just once. The sequencing input was naive CD4+ T cells from blood. The receptors derive from a man younger than 30 with type 1 diabetes. Each CDR3 is given with its conserved first and last residue. A D gene is named only where the DNA matches it firmly. Clone size is stated in some rows and not others, as once, few, many or a class when expanded.

TRBD1	TRBV30	few	TRBJ1-1	CAWRRLLGQTNTEAFF	TGTGCCTGGAGACGTCTGCTGGGACAGACGAACACTGAAGCTTTCTTT
TRBD1	TRBV9	few	TRBJ2-7	CASSVAPTGGDEQYF	TGTGCCAGCAGCGTAGCCCCTACAGGGGGAGACGAGCAGTACTTC
NA	TRBV30	few	TRBJ1-5	CAWSPLDGAQGQPQHF	TGTGCCTGGAGCCCCCTTGATGGGGCGCAGGGTCAGCCCCAGCATTTT
NA	TRBV7-9	few	TRBJ2-1	CASSLGAGTANNEQFF	TGTGCCAGCAGCTTAGGGGCAGGGACGGCCAACAATGAGCAGTTCTTC
NA	TRBV28	few	TRBJ2-7	CASRDSQGSYEQYF	TGTGCCAGCAGAGACTCACAGGGCTCCTACGAGCAGTACTTC
NA	TRBV18	NA	TRBJ1-1	CASSGSGNTEAFF	TGTGCCAGCTCAGGGTCAGGGAACACTGAAGCTTTCTTT
NA	TRBV15	few	TRBJ1-1	CATSRVLAGGEAFF	TGTGCCACCAGCAGAGTATTGGCCGGGGGTGAAGCTTTCTTT
TRBD1	TRBV7-9	NA	TRBJ1-1	CASSLRTGRAFF	TGTGCCAGCAGCCTGCGGACAGGGCGAGCTTTCTTT
TRBD1	TRBV5-1	NA	TRBJ2-3	CASSLDNPGQGGDTQYF	TGCGCCAGCAGCTTGGACAACCCGGGACAGGGAGGAGATACGCAGTATTTT
NA	TRBV5-1	few	TRBJ1-1	CASSLVVDTFEAFF	TGCGCCAGCAGCTTGGTGGTGGATACATTTGAAGCTTTCTTT
NA	TRBV2	NA	TRBJ2-5	CASTLEIKETQYF	TGTGCCAGCACTCTAGAAATTAAAGAGACCCAGTACTTC
NA	TRBV18	few	TRBJ2-1	CASSPNRNLYNEQFF	TGTGCCAGCTCACCAAACAGGAACCTGTACAATGAGCAGTTCTTC
TRBD1	TRBV6-5	NA	TRBJ2-1	CASSYGTGRNEQFF	TGTGCCAGCAGTTACGGGACAGGGCGTAATGAGCAGTTCTTC
NA	TRBV7-9	few	TRBJ1-1	CASSLAAAEAFF	TGTGCCAGCAGCTTAGCGGCCGCTGAAGCTTTCTTT
TRBD1	TRBV7-9	NA	TRBJ1-1	CASSLQGARTEAFF	TGTGCCAGCAGCTTACAGGGGGCGAGGACTGAAGCTTTCTTT
NA	TRBV7-8	few	TRBJ2-6	CASSATGFSGANVLTF	TGTGCCAGCAGCGCCACAGGTTTCTCTGGGGCCAACGTCCTGACTTTC
TRBD1	TRBV5-1	few	TRBJ1-2	CASSVGQDYGYTF	TGCGCCAGCAGCGTGGGACAGGACTATGGCTACACCTTC
NA	TRBV7-9	few	TRBJ2-7	CASSLTYEQYF	TGTGCCAGCAGCTTAACCTACGAGCAGTACTTC
NA	TRBV6-5	few	TRBJ2-3	CASSYRAGPTDTQYF	TGTGCCAGCAGTTACCGGGCAGGGCCCACAGATACGCAGTATTTT
NA	TRBV7-2	NA	TRBJ2-1	CASNPWPGSGEQFF	TGTGCCAGCAACCCCTGGCCGGGTTCTGGTGAGCAGTTCTTC
TRBD1	TRBV15	NA	TRBJ2-7	CATSRGRGTGYEQYF	TGTGCCACCAGCAGAGGAAGGGGGACAGGTTACGAGCAGTACTTC
NA	TRBV2	few	TRBJ1-2	CASSEALGVSKGGYTF	TGTGCCAGCAGTGAAGCGCTTGGGGTTTCGAAGGGGGGCTACACCTTC
NA	TRBV7-9	few	TRBJ1-2	CASSPGRTYGYTF	TGTGCCAGCAGTCCGGGTAGAACCTATGGCTACACCTTC
NA	TRBV5-1	NA	TRBJ2-5	CASSLAVLETQYF	TGCGCCAGCAGCTTGGCAGTACTAGAGACCCAGTACTTC
NA	TRBV6-5	NA	TRBJ1-2	CASVSINYGYTF	TGTGCCAGCGTTTCCATTAACTATGGCTACACCTTC
NA	TRBV6-1	NA	TRBJ2-3	CASSVPVGLSDTQYF	TGTGCCAGCAGTGTCCCTGTCGGGCTCTCAGATACGCAGTATTTT
NA	TRBV27	few	TRBJ1-2	CASSTSKGRKDGYTF	TGTGCCAGCAGTACCTCCAAGGGGAGGAAGGATGGCTACACCTTC
NA	TRBV2	few	TRBJ1-1	CASRLSEVTEAFF	TGTGCCAGCAGACTTTCGGAGGTGACTGAAGCTTTCTTT
NA	TRBV2	few	TRBJ2-1	CADAAGRTNNEQFF	TGTGCCGACGCGGCAGGGCGGACGAACAATGAGCAGTTCTTC
TRBD1	TRBV6-1	NA	TRBJ2-7	CASRGQGQEQYF	TGTGCCAGCAGGGGACAGGGTCAGGAGCAGTACTTC
NA	TRBV5-1	few	TRBJ1-4	CASTMQPEEKLFF	TGCGCCAGCACCATGCAGCCCGAAGAAAAACTGTTTTTT
NA	TRBV28	few	TRBJ2-2	CATYKTGSGGELFF	TGTGCCACCTACAAAACAGGGAGCGGCGGGGAGCTGTTTTTT
NA	TRBV6-5	NA	TRBJ1-2	CASSDRPYGYTF	TGTGCCAGCAGCGACAGACCCTATGGCTACACCTTC
NA	TRBV9	few	TRBJ1-3	CASRASSENTIYF	TGTGCCAGCAGAGCTAGCAGCGAAAACACCATATATTTT
TRBD1	TRBV5-4	few	TRBJ1-2	CASSWRDGTGGYTF	TGTGCCAGCAGCTGGCGGGACGGGACAGGGGGCTACACCTTC
NA	TRBV19	NA	TRBJ1-2	CASSNRAGYGYTF	TGTGCCAGTAGTAACCGGGCGGGCTATGGCTACACCTTC
NA	TRBV14	NA	TRBJ1-1	CASRGDGEAFF	TGTGCCAGCAGGGGGGACGGTGAAGCTTTCTTT